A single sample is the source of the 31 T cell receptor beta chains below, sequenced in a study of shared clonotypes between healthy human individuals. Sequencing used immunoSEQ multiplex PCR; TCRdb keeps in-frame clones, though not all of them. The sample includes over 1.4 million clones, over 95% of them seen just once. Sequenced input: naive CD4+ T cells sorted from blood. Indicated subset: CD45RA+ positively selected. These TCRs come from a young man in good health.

DNA for the CDR3: TGTGCCAGCAGTGCCAGTCTCCGGGATGGGCGCTACGAGCAGTACTTC. Encoded protein: CASSASLRDGRYEQYF. This chain connects TRBV2 to TRBJ2-7; maybe TRBD2 (5 bases). Trimming shortened V by 4 bases and J by 3 bases, and 19 bases separated the two germline ends. Germline CDR1 reads SNHLY; CDR2 reads FYNNEI. The CDR3 extends over 16 amino acids.

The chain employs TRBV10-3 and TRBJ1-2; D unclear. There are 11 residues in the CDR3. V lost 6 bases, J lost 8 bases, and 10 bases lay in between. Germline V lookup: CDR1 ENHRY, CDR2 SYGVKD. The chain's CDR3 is CAISKDGGYTF. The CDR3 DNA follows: TGTGCCATCAGCAAGGACGGGGGCTACACCTTC.

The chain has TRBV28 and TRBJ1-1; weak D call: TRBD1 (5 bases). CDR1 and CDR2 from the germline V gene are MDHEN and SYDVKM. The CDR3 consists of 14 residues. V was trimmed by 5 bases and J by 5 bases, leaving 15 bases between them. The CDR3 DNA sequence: TGTGCCAGCAGTATATCAGGGAGGAGGACTGAAGCTTTCTTT. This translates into CASSISGRRTEAFF.

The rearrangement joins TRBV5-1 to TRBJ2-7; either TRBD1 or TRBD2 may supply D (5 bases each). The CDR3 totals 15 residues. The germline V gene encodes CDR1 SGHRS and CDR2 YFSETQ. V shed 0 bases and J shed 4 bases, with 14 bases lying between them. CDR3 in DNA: TGCGCCAGCAGCTTGGCTTGGGGCAGGGAGTACGAGCAGTACTTC. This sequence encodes CASSLAWGREYEQYF.

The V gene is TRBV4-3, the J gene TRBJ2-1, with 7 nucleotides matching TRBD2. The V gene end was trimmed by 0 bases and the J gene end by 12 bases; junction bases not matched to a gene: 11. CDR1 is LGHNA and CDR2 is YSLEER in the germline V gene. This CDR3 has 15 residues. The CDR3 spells CASSQDGGRADGQFF. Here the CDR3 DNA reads TGCGCCAGCAGCCAAGATGGGGGGAGGGCCGACGGGCAGTTCTTC.

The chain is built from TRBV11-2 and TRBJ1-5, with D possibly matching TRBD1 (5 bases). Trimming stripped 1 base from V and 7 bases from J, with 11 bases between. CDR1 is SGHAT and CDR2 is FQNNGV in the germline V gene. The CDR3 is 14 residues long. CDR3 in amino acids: CASSLGGTNQPQHF. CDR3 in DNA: TGTGCCAGCAGCTTAGGGGGGACGAACCAGCCCCAGCATTTT.

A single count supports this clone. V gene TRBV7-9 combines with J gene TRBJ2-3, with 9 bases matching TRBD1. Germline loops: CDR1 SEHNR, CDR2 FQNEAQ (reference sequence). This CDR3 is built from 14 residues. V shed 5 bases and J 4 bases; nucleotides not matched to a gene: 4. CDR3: CASSSHRGPDTQYF. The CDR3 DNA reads TGTGCCAGCAGCAGCCACAGGGGGCCAGATACGCAGTATTTT.

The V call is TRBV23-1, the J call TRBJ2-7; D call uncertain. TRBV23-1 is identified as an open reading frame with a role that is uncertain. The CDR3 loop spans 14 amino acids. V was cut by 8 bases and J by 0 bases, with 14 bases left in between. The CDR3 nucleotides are TGCGCCAGCCCGAGCGTCCTTAGCTCCTACGAGCAGTACTTC. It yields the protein CASPSVLSSYEQYF.

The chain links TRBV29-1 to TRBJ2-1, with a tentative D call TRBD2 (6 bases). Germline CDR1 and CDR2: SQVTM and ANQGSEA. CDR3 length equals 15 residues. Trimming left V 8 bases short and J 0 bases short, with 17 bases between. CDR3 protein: CSHSGATSSYNEQFF. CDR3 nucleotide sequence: TGCAGCCATAGCGGAGCCACCTCCTCCTACAATGAGCAGTTCTTC.

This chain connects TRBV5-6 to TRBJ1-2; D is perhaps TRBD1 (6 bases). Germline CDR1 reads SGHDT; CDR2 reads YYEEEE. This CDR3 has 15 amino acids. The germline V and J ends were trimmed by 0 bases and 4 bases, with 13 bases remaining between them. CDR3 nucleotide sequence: TGTGCCAGCAGCTTGGCGGTGGGGGCCGGCTATGGCTACACCTTC. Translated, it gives CASSLAVGAGYGYTF.

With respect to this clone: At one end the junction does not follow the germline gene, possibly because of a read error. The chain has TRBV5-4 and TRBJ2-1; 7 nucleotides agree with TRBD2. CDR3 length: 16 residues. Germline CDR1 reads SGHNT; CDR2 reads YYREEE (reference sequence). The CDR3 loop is CASNLSSSGAYNEQFF. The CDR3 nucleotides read TGTGCCAGCAACTTGTCTTCGAGCGGGGCCTACAATGAGCAGTTCTTC.

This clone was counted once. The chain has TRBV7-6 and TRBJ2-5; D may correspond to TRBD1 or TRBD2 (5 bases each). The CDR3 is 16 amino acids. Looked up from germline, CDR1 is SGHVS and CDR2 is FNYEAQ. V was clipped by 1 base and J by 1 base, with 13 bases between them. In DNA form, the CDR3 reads TGTGCCAGCAGCTTAGGGGGGAGAGGGTCCCAAGAGACCCAGTACTTC. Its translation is CASSLGGRGSQETQYF.

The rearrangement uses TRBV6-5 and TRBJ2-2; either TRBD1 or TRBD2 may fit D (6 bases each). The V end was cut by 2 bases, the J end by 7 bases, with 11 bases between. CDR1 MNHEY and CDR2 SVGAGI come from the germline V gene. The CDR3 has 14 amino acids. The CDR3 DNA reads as TGTGCCAGCAGTTACCGGGGGCCGGGCGGGGAGCTGTTTTTT. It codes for CASSYRGPGGELFF.

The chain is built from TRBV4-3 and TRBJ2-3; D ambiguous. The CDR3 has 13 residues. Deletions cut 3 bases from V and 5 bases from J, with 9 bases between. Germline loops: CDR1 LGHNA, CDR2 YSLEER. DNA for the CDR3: TGCGCCAGCAGCCACCAGAGATTAGATACGCAGTATTTT. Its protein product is CASSHQRLDTQYF.

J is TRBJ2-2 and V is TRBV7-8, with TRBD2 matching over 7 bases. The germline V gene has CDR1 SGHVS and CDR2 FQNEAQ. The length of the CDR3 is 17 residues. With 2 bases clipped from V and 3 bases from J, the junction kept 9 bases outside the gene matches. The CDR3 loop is CASSLLAGARYTGELFF. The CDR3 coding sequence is TGTGCCAGCAGCTTACTCGCGGGAGCTAGATACACCGGGGAGCTGTTTTTT.

This CDR3 reads CASSSPGASSPQSPYEQYF. In nucleotides, the CDR3 is TGTGCCAGCAGCTCGCCCGGGGCGAGTTCGCCCCAGAGCCCCTACGAGCAGTACTTC. The chain joins TRBV5-4 to TRBJ2-7, with D tentatively TRBD1 or TRBD2 (5 bases each). With 3 bases removed from V and 2 bases from J, the gap between germline ends came to 27 bases. CDR3 length: 19 amino acids. Germline values: CDR1 SGHNT, CDR2 YYREEE (reference sequence).

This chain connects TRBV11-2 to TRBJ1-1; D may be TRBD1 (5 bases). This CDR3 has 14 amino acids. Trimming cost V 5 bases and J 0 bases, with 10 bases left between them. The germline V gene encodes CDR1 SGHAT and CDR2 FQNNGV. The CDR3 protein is CASSRRDVNTEAFF. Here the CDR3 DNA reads TGTGCCAGCAGCCGCAGGGATGTGAACACTGAAGCTTTCTTT.

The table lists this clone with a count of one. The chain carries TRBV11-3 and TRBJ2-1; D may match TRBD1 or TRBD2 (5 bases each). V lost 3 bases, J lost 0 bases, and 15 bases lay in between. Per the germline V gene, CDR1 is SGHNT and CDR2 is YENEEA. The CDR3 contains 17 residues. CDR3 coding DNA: TGTGCCAGCAGCTTGAGGGGTGGCGCAAGCTCCTACAATGAGCAGTTCTTC. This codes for CASSLRGGASSYNEQFF. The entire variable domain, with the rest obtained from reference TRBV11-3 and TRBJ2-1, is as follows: EAGVVQSPRYKIIEKKQPVAFWCNPISGHNTLYWYLQNLGQGPELLIRYENEEAVDDSQLPKDRFSAERLKGVDSTLKIQPAELGDSAVYLCASSLRGGASSYNEQFFGPGTRLTVL.

The CDR3 region has the DNA TGTGCCAGCAGCCCCGGCGGGGCTGGAAACACCATATATTTT. It specifies CASSPGGAGNTIYF. The chain combines TRBV5-4 with TRBJ1-3, with D unclear. The germline CDR1 and CDR2 sequences are SGHNT and YYREEE (reference sequence). The CDR3 runs 14 residues. V was cut by 4 bases and J by 2 bases, with 10 bases left in between.

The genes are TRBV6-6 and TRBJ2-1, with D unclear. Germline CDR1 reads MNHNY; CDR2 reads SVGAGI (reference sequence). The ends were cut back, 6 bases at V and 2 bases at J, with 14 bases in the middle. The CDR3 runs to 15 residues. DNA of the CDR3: TGTGCCAGCAGCCCCCCCGCTTCCACCTACAATGAGCAGTTCTTC. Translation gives CASSPPASTYNEQFF.

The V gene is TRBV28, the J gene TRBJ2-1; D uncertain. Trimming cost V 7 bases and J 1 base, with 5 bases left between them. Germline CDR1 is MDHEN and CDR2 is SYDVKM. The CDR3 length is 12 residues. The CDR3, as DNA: TGTGCCAGCACACCATCCTACAATGAGCAGTTCTTC. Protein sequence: CASTPSYNEQFF.

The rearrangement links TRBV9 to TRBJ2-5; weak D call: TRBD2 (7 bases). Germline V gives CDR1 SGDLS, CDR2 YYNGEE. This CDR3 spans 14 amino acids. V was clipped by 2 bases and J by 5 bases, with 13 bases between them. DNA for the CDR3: TGTGCCAGCAGCGTCGGGGGGCTAGCGGAGACCCAGTACTTC. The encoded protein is CASSVGGLAETQYF.

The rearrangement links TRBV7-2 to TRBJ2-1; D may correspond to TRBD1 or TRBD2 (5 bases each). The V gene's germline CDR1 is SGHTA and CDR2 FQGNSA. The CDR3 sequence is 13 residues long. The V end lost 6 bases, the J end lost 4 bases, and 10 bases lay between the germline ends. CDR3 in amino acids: CASSGGPYNEQFF. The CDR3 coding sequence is TGTGCCAGCAGTGGGGGACCGTACAATGAGCAGTTCTTC.

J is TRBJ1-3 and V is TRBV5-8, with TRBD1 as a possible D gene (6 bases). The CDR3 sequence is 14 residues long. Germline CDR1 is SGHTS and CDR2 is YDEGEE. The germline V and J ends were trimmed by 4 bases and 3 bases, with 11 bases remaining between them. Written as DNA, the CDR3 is TGTGCCAGCAGCCGCCGGGACATTGGAAACACCATATATTTT. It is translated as CASSRRDIGNTIYF.

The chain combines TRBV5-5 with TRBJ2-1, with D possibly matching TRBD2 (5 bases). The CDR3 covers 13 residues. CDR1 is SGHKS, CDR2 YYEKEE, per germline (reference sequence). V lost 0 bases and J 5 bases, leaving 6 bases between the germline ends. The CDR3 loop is CASSLVRDNEQFF. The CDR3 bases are TGTGCCAGCAGCTTGGTGAGGGACAATGAGCAGTTCTTC.

The CDR3 DNA reads TGCGCCAGCAGTCAACATTTAATGGTAGCAGACTCCTACGAGCAGTACTTC. This sequence encodes CASSQHLMVADSYEQYF. The rearrangement links TRBV23-1 to TRBJ2-7; no clear D gene. TRBV23-1 is classed as an ORF, of uncertain function. With 2 bases removed from V and 0 bases from J, the gap between germline ends came to 17 bases. This CDR3 is built from 17 residues.

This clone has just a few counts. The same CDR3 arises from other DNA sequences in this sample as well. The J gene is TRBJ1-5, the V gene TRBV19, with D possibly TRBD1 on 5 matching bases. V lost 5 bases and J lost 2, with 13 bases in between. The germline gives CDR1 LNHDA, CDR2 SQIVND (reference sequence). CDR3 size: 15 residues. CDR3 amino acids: CASSPRGRGNQPQHF. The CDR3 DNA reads TGTGCCAGTAGTCCCCGGGGCAGGGGCAATCAGCCCCAGCATTTT.

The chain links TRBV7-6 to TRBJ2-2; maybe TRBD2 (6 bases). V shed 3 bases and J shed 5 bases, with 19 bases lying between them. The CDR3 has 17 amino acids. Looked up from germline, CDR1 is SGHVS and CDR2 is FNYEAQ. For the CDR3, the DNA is TGTGCCAGCAGCTTCGCGACTAGTCTGGGACGAACCGGGGAGCTGTTTTTT. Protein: CASSFATSLGRTGELFF. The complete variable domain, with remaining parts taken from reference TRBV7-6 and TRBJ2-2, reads GAGVSQSPRYKVTKRGQDVALRCDPISGHVSLYWYRQALGQGPEFLTYFNYEAQQDKSGLPNDRFSAERPEGSISTLTIQRTEQRDSAMYRCASSFATSLGRTGELFFGEGSRLTVL.

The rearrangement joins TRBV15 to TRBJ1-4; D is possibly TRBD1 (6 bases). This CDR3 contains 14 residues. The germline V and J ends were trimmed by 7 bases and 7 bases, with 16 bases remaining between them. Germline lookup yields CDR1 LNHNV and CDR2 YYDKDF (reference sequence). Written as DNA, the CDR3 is TGTGCCACCAAGCAGTCGGCAGGGGCTGAAAAACTGTTTTTT. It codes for CATKQSAGAEKLFF.

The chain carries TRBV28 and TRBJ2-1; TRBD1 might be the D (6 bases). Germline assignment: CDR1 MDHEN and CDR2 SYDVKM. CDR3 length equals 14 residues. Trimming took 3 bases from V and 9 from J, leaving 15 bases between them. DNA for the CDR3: TGTGCCAGCAGTTTCGACAGGATTGTGGTTGAGCAGTTCTTC. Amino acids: CASSFDRIVVEQFF. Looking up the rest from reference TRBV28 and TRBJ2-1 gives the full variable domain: DVKVTQSSRYLVKRTGEKVFLECVQDMDHENMFWYRQDPGLGLRLIYFSYDVKMKEKGDIPEGYSVSREKKERFSLILESASTNQTSMYLCASSFDRIVVEQFFGPGTRLTVL.

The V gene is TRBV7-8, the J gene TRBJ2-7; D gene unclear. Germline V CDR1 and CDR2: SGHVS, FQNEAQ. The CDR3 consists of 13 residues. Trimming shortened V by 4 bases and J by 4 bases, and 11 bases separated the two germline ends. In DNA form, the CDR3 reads TGTGCCAGCAGCTCGCTAAACCAATACGAGCAGTACTTC. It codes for CASSSLNQYEQYF.